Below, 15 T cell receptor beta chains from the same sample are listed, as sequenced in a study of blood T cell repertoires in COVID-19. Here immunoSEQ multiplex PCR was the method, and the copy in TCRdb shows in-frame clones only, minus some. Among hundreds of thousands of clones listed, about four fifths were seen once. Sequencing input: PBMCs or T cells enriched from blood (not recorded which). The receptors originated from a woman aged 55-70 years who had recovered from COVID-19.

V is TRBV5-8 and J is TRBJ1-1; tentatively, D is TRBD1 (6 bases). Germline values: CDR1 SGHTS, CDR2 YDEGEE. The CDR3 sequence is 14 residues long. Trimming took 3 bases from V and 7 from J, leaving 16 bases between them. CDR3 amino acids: CASSSQKRGFEAFF. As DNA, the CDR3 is TGTGCCAGCAGCTCACAAAAAAGGGGGTTTGAAGCTTTCTTT.

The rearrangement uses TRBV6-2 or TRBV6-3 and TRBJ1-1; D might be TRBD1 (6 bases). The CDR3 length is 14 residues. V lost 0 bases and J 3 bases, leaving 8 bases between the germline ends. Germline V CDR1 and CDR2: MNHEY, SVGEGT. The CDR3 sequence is CASSYSSGDTEAFF. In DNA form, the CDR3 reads TGTGCCAGCAGTTACTCGTCAGGGGACACTGAAGCTTTCTTT.

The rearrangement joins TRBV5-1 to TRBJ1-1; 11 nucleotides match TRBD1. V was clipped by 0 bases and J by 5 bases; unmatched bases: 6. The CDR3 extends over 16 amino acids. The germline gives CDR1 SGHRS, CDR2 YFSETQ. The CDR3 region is CASSLGTGGVGTEAFF. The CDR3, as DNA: TGCGCCAGCAGCTTGGGGACAGGGGGCGTTGGGACTGAAGCTTTCTTT.

CDR3 region: CASSSRGRGYTF. In DNA, the CDR3 is TGTGCCAGCAGCTCCAGGGGGAGGGGCTACACCTTC. The chain carries TRBV11-2 and TRBJ1-2; 7 bases align to TRBD1. Germline loops: CDR1 SGHAT, CDR2 FQNNGV. The trim removed 4 bases at V and 8 bases at J, leaving 4 bases unmatched. The CDR3 covers 12 residues.

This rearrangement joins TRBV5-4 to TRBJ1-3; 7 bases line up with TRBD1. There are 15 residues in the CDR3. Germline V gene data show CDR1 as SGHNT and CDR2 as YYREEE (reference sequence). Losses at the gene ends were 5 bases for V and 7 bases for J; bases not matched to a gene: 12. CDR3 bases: TGTGCCAGCAGGAATGTAGGGGGCTCCGGCAACACCATATATTTT. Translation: CASRNVGGSGNTIYF.

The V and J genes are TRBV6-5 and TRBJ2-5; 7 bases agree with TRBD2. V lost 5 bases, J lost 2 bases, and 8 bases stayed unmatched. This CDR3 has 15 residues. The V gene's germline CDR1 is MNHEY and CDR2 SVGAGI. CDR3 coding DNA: TGTGCCAGCAGTCGGAGGAGCGGGGATCAAGAGACCCAGTACTTC. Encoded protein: CASSRRSGDQETQYF.

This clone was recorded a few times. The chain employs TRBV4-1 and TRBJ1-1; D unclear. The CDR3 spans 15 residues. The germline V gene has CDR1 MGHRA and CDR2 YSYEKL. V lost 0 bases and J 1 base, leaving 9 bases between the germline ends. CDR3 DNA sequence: TGCGCCAGCAGCCAAGATTACAGATCGAACACTGAAGCTTTCTTT. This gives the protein CASSQDYRSNTEAFF.

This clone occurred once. CDR3 bases: TGTGCCAGCTCACCACCGCCGAGCTCTGGAAACACCATATATTTT. It is translated as CASSPPPSSGNTIYF. The V gene is TRBV18, the J gene TRBJ1-3, with D uncertain. CDR3 length equals 15 residues. Trimming removed 0 bases at V and 0 bases at J, with 6 bases between. The germline CDR1 and CDR2 sequences are KGHSH and LQKENI.

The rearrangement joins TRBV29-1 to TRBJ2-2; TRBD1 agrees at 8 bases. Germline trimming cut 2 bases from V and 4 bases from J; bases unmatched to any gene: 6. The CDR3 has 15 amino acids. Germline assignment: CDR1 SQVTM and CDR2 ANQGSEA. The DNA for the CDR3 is TGCAGCGTTGAAAGACAGGGGCCTACCACCGGGGAGCTGTTTTTT. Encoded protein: CSVERQGPTTGELFF.

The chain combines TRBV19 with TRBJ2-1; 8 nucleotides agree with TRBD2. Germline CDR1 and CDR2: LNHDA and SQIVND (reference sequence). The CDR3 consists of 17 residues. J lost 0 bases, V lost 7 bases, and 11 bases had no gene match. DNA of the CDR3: TGTGCCAGTAAAGGGCTAGCGGGCCTTAGCTCCTACAATGAGCAGTTCTTC. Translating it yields CASKGLAGLSSYNEQFF.

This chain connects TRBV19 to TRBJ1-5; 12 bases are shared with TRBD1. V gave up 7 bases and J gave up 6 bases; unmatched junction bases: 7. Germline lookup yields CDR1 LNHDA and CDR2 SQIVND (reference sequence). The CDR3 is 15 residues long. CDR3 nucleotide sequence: TGTGCCAGTATAGGGACAGGGGGCGCGGGTCAGCCCCAGCATTTT. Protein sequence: CASIGTGGAGQPQHF.

CDR3: CASSLSAGYNEQFF. In DNA form, the CDR3 reads TGTGCCAGCAGCTTATCGGCGGGGTACAATGAGCAGTTCTTC. The rearrangement joins TRBV11-2 to TRBJ2-1; possible D gene TRBD2, 6 bases. CDR1 and CDR2 (germline): SGHAT, FQNNGV. CDR3 length equals 14 residues. The V end lost 2 bases, the J end lost 4 bases, and 9 bases lay between the germline ends.

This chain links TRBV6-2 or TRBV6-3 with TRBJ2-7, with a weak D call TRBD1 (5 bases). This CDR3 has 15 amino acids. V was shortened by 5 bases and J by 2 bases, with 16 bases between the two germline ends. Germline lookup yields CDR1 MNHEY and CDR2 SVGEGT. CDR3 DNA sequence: TGTGCCAGCAGTACCCCTAGGGGAACCCCCTACGAGCAGTACTTC. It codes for CASSTPRGTPYEQYF.

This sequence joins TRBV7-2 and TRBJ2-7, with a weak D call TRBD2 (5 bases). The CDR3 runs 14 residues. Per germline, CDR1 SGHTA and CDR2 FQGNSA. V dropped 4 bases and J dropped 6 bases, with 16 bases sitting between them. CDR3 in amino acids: CASSSSSLGSEQYF. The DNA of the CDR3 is TGTGCCAGCAGCTCCAGTTCCCTAGGGAGCGAGCAGTACTTC.

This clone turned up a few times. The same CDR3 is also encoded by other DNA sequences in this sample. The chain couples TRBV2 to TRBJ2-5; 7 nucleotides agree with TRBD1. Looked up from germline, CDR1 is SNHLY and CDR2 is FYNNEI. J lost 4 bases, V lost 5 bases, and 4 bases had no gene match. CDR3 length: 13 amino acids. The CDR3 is CASSRDRGETQYF. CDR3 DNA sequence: TGTGCCAGCAGTCGGGACAGAGGAGAGACCCAGTACTTC.